Each of the 2 T cell receptor beta chains below was sequenced from the same sample in a study of T cell responses to AZD1222 COVID-19 vaccine. Profiled with immunoSEQ multiplex PCR; TCRdb holds only in-frame clones, not every one. The sample lists some 30,000 clones; around 90% were seen once. Sequenced here: peripheral blood, sampled on day 0 of AZD1222 vaccination. The source of these receptors is an adult in good health.

The J gene is TRBJ2-1, the V gene TRBV3-1 (or the pseudogene TRBV3-2); D possibly matches TRBD1 or TRBD2 (6 bases each). Per the germline V gene, CDR1 is LGHDT and CDR2 is YNNKEL (reference sequence). The CDR3 loop spans 16 amino acids. V shed 4 bases and J shed 8 bases, with 21 bases lying between them. The CDR3 sequence is CASSLPTRGVLDEQFF. Here the CDR3 DNA reads TGTGCCAGCAGCCTCCCGACAAGGGGGGTTCTTGATGAGCAGTTCTTC.

This sequence joins TRBV2 and TRBJ2-7; 7 nucleotides line up with TRBD1. V shed 2 bases, J shed 5 bases, and the junction held 12 bases outside the gene matches. CDR3 length equals 16 residues. Germline V lookup: CDR1 SNHLY, CDR2 FYNNEI. The CDR3 is CASSELQGKDRHEQYF. CDR3 coding DNA: TGTGCCAGCAGTGAACTACAGGGGAAGGATCGTCACGAGCAGTACTTC. Drawing the rest from reference TRBV2 and TRBJ2-7, the complete variable domain is EPEVTQTPSHQVTQMGQEVILRCVPISNHLYFYWYRQILGQKVEFLVSFYNNEISEKSEIFDDQFSVERPDGSNFTLKIRSTKLEDSAMYFCASSELQGKDRHEQYFGPGTRLTVT.